The 27 T cell receptor beta chains below were found in one sample sequenced in a study of T-cell memory formation after mild COVID-19 (dated by TCRdb to about 2021). Library prep was done by 5' RACE. Sequencing was performed on an Illumina NovaSeq 6000. TCRdb reprocessing: public reads trimmed at Q25 with fastp, clones called with MiXCR, in-frame beta chains kept. Records with the same CDR3 protein are collapsed into one entry carrying the most frequent genes and DNA. The sample table shows some 350,000 distinct CDR3 sequences, and more than 15% are seen once. About 20% of the sample is taken by the ten largest. The sample comprised PBMCs or a T cell subset sorted from them (not recorded which). These TCRs come from a young man who had mild COVID-19 (a few samples of this study predate the infection). The sample titles of this study are shuffled in the database, so cell type and time point are left out; the donor was told from shared clones.

This clonotype was detected only a few times. The rearrangement links TRBV2 to TRBJ1-4; 7 bases map to TRBD1. V gave up 7 bases and J gave up 5 bases; unmatched junction bases: 4. This CDR3 is 13 amino acids long. Germline CDR1 SNHLY, CDR2 FYNNEI. The CDR3 spells CASIRQGNEKLFF. The DNA of the CDR3 is TGTGCCAGCATCAGACAGGGAAATGAAAAACTGTTTTTT. Full variable domain (outside the CDR3, taken from reference TRBV2 and TRBJ1-4): EPEVTQTPSHQVTQMGQEVILRCVPISNHLYFYWYRQILGQKVEFLVSFYNNEISEKSEIFDDQFSVERPDGSNFTLKIRSTKLEDSAMYFCASIRQGNEKLFFGSGTQLSVL.

This clonotype showed up just a few times. The CDR3 loop reads CASSRDRSDIQYF. The CDR3 bases are TGTGCCAGCAGCCGAGACAGGTCGGACATTCAGTACTTC. The rearrangement links TRBV14 to TRBJ2-4; tentative D call: TRBD1 (6 bases). Per the germline V gene, CDR1 is SGHDN and CDR2 is FVKESK. Trimming shortened V by 4 bases and J by 8 bases, and 12 bases separated the two germline ends. The CDR3 has 13 amino acids.

The chain joins TRBV7-7 to TRBJ2-1, with 14 bases lining up with TRBD2. V was pared by 0 bases and J by 6 bases, with 7 bases of the junction left unmatched. The germline V gene encodes CDR1 SSHAT and CDR2 FNYEAQ (reference sequence). CDR3 length equals 18 residues. CDR3 bases: TGTGCCAGCAGCTTAGCTTTCGTCGGACTAGCGGGGGGCAATGAGCAGTTCTTC. Its protein product is CASSLAFVGLAGGNEQFF.

The chain joins TRBV5-1 to TRBJ2-1, with 8 bases fitting TRBD2. The CDR3 is made up of 16 amino acids. Per the germline V gene, CDR1 is SGHRS and CDR2 is YFSETQ. V was pared by 4 bases and J by 6 bases, with 12 bases of the junction left unmatched. The CDR3 protein is CASSRTSGRGGNEQFF. CDR3 DNA: TGCGCCAGCAGCCGGACCTCGGGTCGGGGGGGCAATGAGCAGTTCTTC.

There are a few counts of this clonotype. V and J are TRBV28 and TRBJ1-5; 7 bases are shared with TRBD1. The germline V gene has CDR1 MDHEN and CDR2 SYDVKM. The CDR3 is made up of 18 amino acids. V was clipped by 2 bases and J by 5 bases; unmatched bases: 15. The CDR3 region has the DNA TGTGCCAGCAGTTTACAGGGGGAGGCAGGACCTTTTTATCAGCCCCAGCATTTT. Residues: CASSLQGEAGPFYQPQHF. Together with reference TRBV28 and TRBJ1-5, the CDR3 gives the full variable domain: DVKVTQSSRYLVKRTGEKVFLECVQDMDHENMFWYRQDPGLGLRLIYFSYDVKMKEKGDIPEGYSVSREKKERFSLILESASTNQTSMYLCASSLQGEAGPFYQPQHFGDGTRLSIL.

This clonotype was counted a few times. This sequence joins TRBV7-6 and TRBJ2-7, with D hard to call. The V gene lost 5 bases and the J gene lost 5 bases, with 10 bases spanning the gap. The CDR3 runs to 12 residues. Germline values: CDR1 SGHVS, CDR2 FNYEAQ. In DNA, the CDR3 is TGTGCCAGCAGCCCCGGGTGGGACGAGCAGTACTTC. Its translation is CASSPGWDEQYF.

This clonotype has just a few counts. The rearrangement uses TRBV7-3 and TRBJ2-3, with 7 bases that match TRBD1. CDR1 and CDR2 (germline): SGHTA, FQGTGA. The length of the CDR3 is 14 residues. Trimming removed 5 bases from V and 8 bases from J; junction bases left unmatched: 10. The CDR3 is CASSTDRDRTTQYF. DNA of the CDR3: TGTGCCAGCAGCACCGACAGGGACAGAACTACGCAGTATTTT.

This clonotype appeared once. The chain carries TRBV7-2 and TRBJ1-2; no clear D gene. Germline CDR1 reads SGHTA; CDR2 reads FQGNSA. The CDR3 is 15 amino acids. V dropped 3 bases and J dropped 4 bases, with 15 bases sitting between them. This CDR3 reads CASSLQVTSLYGYTF. The CDR3, as DNA: TGTGCCAGCAGCTTGCAGGTGACTTCTCTCTATGGCTACACCTTC.

This clonotype has only a few counts. This chain links TRBV4-1 with TRBJ2-1; no firm D call. The length of the CDR3 is 17 residues. CDR1 MGHRA and CDR2 YSYEKL come from the germline V gene. The V gene lost 0 bases and the J gene lost 10 bases, with 22 bases spanning the gap. CDR3 nucleotides: TGCGCCAGCAGCCAAGATGTGTCTTGGGCTTCAACGAGGGAGCAGTTCTTC. Protein: CASSQDVSWASTREQFF.

This clonotype was detected only a few times. The V gene is TRBV4-1, the J gene TRBJ2-3; D possibly uses TRBD1 or TRBD2 (6 bases each). Germline V gives CDR1 MGHRA, CDR2 YSYEKL. Trimming took 4 bases from V and 4 from J, leaving 18 bases between them. The CDR3 covers 16 residues. CDR3 in DNA: TGCGCCAGCAGCCGTAGGGGGGCTGGGGAATCAGATACGCAGTATTTT. Translation: CASSRRGAGESDTQYF.

This clonotype has a handful of counts. This chain links TRBV7-2 with TRBJ1-1; 12 bases fit TRBD1. The trim removed 0 bases at V and 6 bases at J, leaving 5 bases unmatched. Germline V CDR1 and CDR2: SGHTA, FQGNSA. The CDR3 runs to 16 residues. CDR3 coding DNA: TGTGCCAGCAGCTTAGCCGGGACAGGGGGCTCTCCTGAAGCTTTCTTT. Its protein is CASSLAGTGGSPEAFF.

This clonotype was seen repeatedly, ten times or more. A junction end diverges from the germline sequence, so it may reflect a read error. The gene calls are TRBV7-7 and TRBJ2-1; D may be TRBD2 (6 bases). The CDR3 is 13 residues long. Per the germline V gene, CDR1 is SSHAT and CDR2 is FNYEAQ (reference sequence). The CDR3 loop is CASSLGTDNEQFF. The CDR3 DNA is TGTGCCAGCAGTTTAGGGACTGACAATGAGCAGTTCTTC.

This rearrangement joins TRBV27 to TRBJ2-7; D call uncertain. Germline V CDR1 and CDR2: MNHEY, SMNVEV (reference sequence). V gave up 3 bases and J gave up 7 bases, with 10 bases separating them. This CDR3 has 12 amino acids. CDR3 residues: CASSFGGREQYF. The CDR3 DNA follows: TGTGCCAGCAGTTTCGGTGGTCGGGAGCAGTACTTC.

The chain has TRBV5-1 and TRBJ1-1; TRBD1 might be the D (5 bases). The CDR3 has 15 amino acids. Germline CDR1 and CDR2: SGHRS and YFSETQ. The germline V and J ends were trimmed by 3 bases and 1 base, with 13 bases remaining between them. The CDR3 sequence: CASSSLGDRNTEAFF. The CDR3 DNA follows: TGCGCCAGCAGCTCCTTGGGGGATCGGAACACTGAAGCTTTCTTT. Supplemented by reference TRBV5-1 and TRBJ1-1, the full variable domain reads KAGVTQTPRYLIKTRGQQVTLSCSPISGHRSVSWYQQTPGQGLQFLFEYFSETQRNKGNFPGRFSGRQFSNSRSEMNVSTLELGDSALYLCASSSLGDRNTEAFFGQGTRLTVV.

Only a few counts were recorded for this clonotype. V and J are TRBV6-2 or TRBV6-3 and TRBJ2-2; 7 bases are shared with TRBD2. CDR1 and CDR2 (germline): MNHEY, SVGEGT. V lost 2 bases and J lost 1; bases outside the gene matches: 1. The CDR3 totals 15 residues. CDR3 loop: CASSYPGGNTGELFF. The CDR3 DNA reads as TGTGCCAGCAGTTACCCGGGGGGGAACACCGGGGAGCTGTTTTTT.

The chain is built from TRBV5-5 and TRBJ2-5; possible D gene TRBD2, 7 bases. Germline CDR1 is SGHKS and CDR2 is YYEKEE (reference sequence). The CDR3 length is 16 residues. The germline V and J ends were trimmed by 0 bases and 1 base, with 13 bases remaining between them. CDR3 residues: CASSLGWRGPQETQYF. Written as DNA, the CDR3 is TGTGCCAGCAGCTTGGGTTGGCGGGGGCCCCAAGAGACCCAGTACTTC.

The table lists this clonotype with a few counts. The CDR3 DNA is TGTGCCAGCAGCCGCCCAGGCGGAGTTGTGGATACGCAGTATTTT. Its protein is CASSRPGGVVDTQYF. The chain links TRBV6-2 or TRBV6-3 to TRBJ2-3, with D hard to call. The V gene lost 6 bases and the J gene lost 6 bases, with 19 bases spanning the gap. The CDR3 totals 15 residues. Germline V gene data show CDR1 as MNHEY and CDR2 as SVGEGT.

This clonotype was detected many times. This sequence joins TRBV3-1 and TRBJ2-5, with 8 bases matching TRBD2. V dropped 7 bases and J dropped 0; count of bases not matched to a gene: 1. The CDR3 runs to 13 residues. Germline CDR1 and CDR2: LGHDT and YNNKEL (reference sequence). This chain's CDR3 is CASTGGHQETQYF. The CDR3 DNA reads TGTGCCAGCACGGGGGGGCACCAAGAGACCCAGTACTTC.

This clonotype appeared a few times. This chain joins TRBV19 and TRBJ2-3; D may be TRBD1 or TRBD2 (5 bases each). CDR1 is LNHDA, CDR2 SQIVND, per germline (reference sequence). The V and J ends lost 6 bases and 4 bases respectively, with 17 bases between them. This CDR3 has 15 amino acids. The CDR3 loop is CASRAPGIGADTQYF. The CDR3 DNA reads TGTGCCAGTAGGGCGCCGGGGATAGGGGCAGATACGCAGTATTTT.

The rearrangement links TRBV2 to TRBJ2-6, with 8 bases fitting TRBD1. J gave up 1 base and V 3 bases, and 2 bases lay outside the gene matches. The CDR3 extends over 16 amino acids. Germline V gives CDR1 SNHLY, CDR2 FYNNEI. The CDR3 protein is CASSDQGASGANVLTF. CDR3 bases: TGTGCCAGCAGTGACCAGGGGGCGTCTGGGGCCAACGTCCTGACTTTC.

This clonotype was counted between two and nine times. CDR3 nucleotide sequence: TGTGCCAGCAGCTTAGGGAACCACAGGAGCTCCTATAATTCACCCCTCCACTTT. Amino acids: CASSLGNHRSSYNSPLHF. This rearrangement joins TRBV7-8 to TRBJ1-6, with D possibly matching TRBD1 (5 bases). Trimming took off 1 base at V and 0 bases at J, with 13 bases between the two ends. The CDR3 is 18 amino acids. Germline CDR1 reads SGHVS; CDR2 reads FQNEAQ. Looking up the rest from reference TRBV7-8 and TRBJ1-6 gives the full variable domain: GAGVSQSPRYKVAKRGQDVALRCDPISGHVSLFWYQQALGQGPEFLTYFQNEAQLDKSGLPSDRFFAERPEGSVSTLKIQRTQQEDSAVYLCASSLGNHRSSYNSPLHFGNGTRLTVT.

The chain is built from TRBV5-1 and TRBJ1-2, with D possibly matching TRBD1 (6 bases). Germline V gene data show CDR1 as SGHRS and CDR2 as YFSETQ. V lost 0 bases and J lost 6, with 9 bases in between. The CDR3 contains 13 residues. The CDR3 region is CASSLAQGNGYTF. Written as DNA, the CDR3 is TGCGCCAGCAGCTTGGCCCAGGGGAATGGCTACACCTTC.

Many counts were recorded for this clonotype. V and J are TRBV2 and TRBJ2-3, with D uncertain. Trimming left V 8 bases short and J 1 base short, with 10 bases between. The CDR3 runs 13 residues. Germline loops: CDR1 SNHLY, CDR2 FYNNEI. The CDR3 sequence: CASRASGTDTQYF. CDR3 in DNA: TGTGCCAGCCGGGCGAGTGGCACAGATACGCAGTATTTT.

The sample holds many counts of this clonotype. The chain employs TRBV6-5 and TRBJ2-5; 10 bases match TRBD1. The germline gives CDR1 MNHEY, CDR2 SVGAGI. Trimming at V came to 6 bases and at J to 5 bases, leaving 6 bases not matched to a gene. The CDR3 consists of 14 residues. The CDR3 here is CASRQTGGYETQYF. The CDR3 region has the DNA TGTGCCAGCAGACAGACAGGGGGCTATGAGACCCAGTACTTC.

In its sample, this clonotype was seen a few times. The CDR3 loop is CASMIVRGNTEAFF. The CDR3, as DNA: TGTGCCAGCATGATAGTGAGGGGGAACACTGAAGCTTTCTTT. The V and J genes are TRBV12-3 or TRBV12-4 and TRBJ1-1; D possibly corresponds to TRBD1 (5 bases). The CDR3 is 14 residues long. Trimming left V 7 bases short and J 1 base short, with 13 bases between.

In its sample, this clonotype was seen a few times. V gene TRBV28 combines with J gene TRBJ2-7; D may correspond to TRBD1 or TRBD2 (5 bases each). Germline V CDR1 and CDR2: MDHEN, SYDVKM. The CDR3 has 13 residues. Trimming cost V 6 bases and J 4 bases, with 13 bases left between them. CDR3 DNA sequence: TGTGCCAGCAGCATTCGAGGGGCGTACGAGCAGTACGTC. Amino acids: CASSIRGAYEQYV.

Only a few counts were recorded for this clonotype. The chain uses TRBV5-1 and TRBJ1-1; tentative D call: TRBD1 (5 bases). Trimming stripped 0 bases from V and 1 base from J, with 10 bases between. The CDR3 length is 15 residues. The germline CDR1 and CDR2 sequences are SGHRS and YFSETQ. The CDR3: CASSLASGGNTEAFF. As DNA, the CDR3 is TGCGCCAGCAGCTTGGCCTCTGGGGGGAACACTGAAGCTTTCTTT.